Following are 15 T cell receptor beta chains from one sample sequenced in a study of esophageal squamous cell carcinoma under preoperative chemotherapy. Stated time point: before preoperative PTX-NDP chemotherapy. TCRdb independently ran MiXCR on the PCR reads; one entry per CDR3 protein. The data show fewer than 16,000 distinct CDR3 sequences, with less than 65% seen just once and more than 50% held by the top ten. The sample was collected from a patient given preoperative chemotherapy. These receptors were taken from a human donor with esophageal squamous cell carcinoma. The donor label of this sample is uncertain.

Turning to this clonotype: Relative to the germline gene, one junction end is altered; a read error may explain this. The chain combines TRBV6-5 with TRBJ2-3; the D gene is possibly TRBD2 (6 bases). There are 16 residues in the CDR3. Germline V gives CDR1 MNHEY, CDR2 SVGAGI. CDR3 sequence reads: CASSHSTSGPTDTQYF. The CDR3, as DNA: TGTGCCAGCAGTCACTCGACTAGTGGGCCTACAGATACGCAGTATTTT.

The V call is TRBV7-2, the J call TRBJ2-4; possibly TRBD1 or TRBD2 for D (6 bases each). TRBJ2-1 explains the end of the DNA better; the J call may be wrong. This CDR3 spans 15 amino acids. CDR1 and CDR2 (germline): SGHTA, FQGNSA. CDR3 DNA: TGTGCCAGCAGCCTACCAATAGGGGGGAGGAATGAGCAGTTCTTC. The encoded protein is CASSLPIGGRNEQFF.

The table lists this clonotype with a few counts. A junction end diverges from the germline sequence, so it may reflect a read error. V is TRBV6-1 and J is TRBJ2-3, with TRBD2 matching over 8 bases. Germline assignment: CDR1 MNHNS and CDR2 SASEGT. The CDR3 runs 16 residues. The CDR3 loop reads CASRGNGGDEQDTQYF. The CDR3 DNA reads as TGTGCCAGCAGGGGCAACGGGGGGGACGAGCAAGATACGCAGTATTTC.

This clonotype was detected only a few times. The CDR3 nucleotides are TGTGCCAGCAGTTCGGGCCCAGCAGGAAACAATGAGCAGTTCTTC. This translates into CASSSGPAGNNEQFF. The chain joins TRBV7-3 to TRBJ2-1; D is unresolved. V gave up 6 bases and J gave up 5 bases, with 17 bases separating them. CDR1 is SGHTA, CDR2 FQGTGA, per germline. This CDR3 is 15 amino acids long.

The rearrangement links TRBV6-1 to TRBJ2-1; 12 nucleotides match TRBD1. With V trimmed by 6 bases and J by 11 bases, 17 bases remained unmatched. Germline V gene sequence: CDR1 MNHNS, CDR2 SASEGT. CDR3 length: 17 residues. CDR3 in amino acids: CASSTIPPGQGANKQFF. CDR3 DNA: TGTGCCAGCAGCACAATCCCACCGGGACAGGGGGCAAATAAGCAGTTCTTC.

The chain links TRBV6-5 to TRBJ2-2; D gene ambiguous. This CDR3 has 14 residues. Germline loops: CDR1 MNHEY, CDR2 SVGAGI. Trimming removed 4 bases at V and 0 bases at J, with 6 bases between. CDR3 coding DNA: TGTGCCAGCAGTTCGTGGGCGAACACCGGGGAGCTGTTTTTT. Translation: CASSSWANTGELFF.

A note on this clonotype: The junction differs from germline at one of its ends, possibly a read error. The rearrangement uses TRBV6-1 and TRBJ2-1; D might be TRBD1 or TRBD2, each matching 5 bases. CDR1 and CDR2 (germline): MNHNS, SASEGT. The CDR3 consists of 13 residues. The CDR3 DNA is TGTGCCAGCACGGCCGACGGGGCCAATGAGCAGTACTTT. As protein: CASTADGANEQYF.

The J gene is TRBJ2-1, the V gene TRBV6-1, with a possible D match to TRBD2 (7 bases). The germline gives CDR1 MNHNS, CDR2 SASEGT. The CDR3 extends over 15 amino acids. With 3 bases removed from V and 4 bases from J, the gap between germline ends came to 13 bases. The CDR3 sequence: CASSEGGGRYNEQFF. The CDR3 nucleotides are TGTGCCAGCAGTGAGGGGGGGGGGCGATACAATGAGCAGTTCTTC.

This clonotype appeared a single time. One junction end disagrees with the germline gene, perhaps due to a read error. The chain carries TRBV10-3 and TRBJ2-3, with a weak D call TRBD2 (7 bases). CDR3 length: 14 amino acids. The germline V gene encodes CDR1 ENHRY and CDR2 SYGVKD. The CDR3 protein is CAGVGGREQETQYF. The CDR3 bases are TGTGCGGGGGTCGGGGGGCGCGAACAAGAGACGCAGTATTTC.

This chain uses TRBV6-5 with TRBJ2-4; perhaps TRBD2 as D (6 bases). The J call may be mistaken, given a closer DNA end match to TRBJ2-7. CDR3 length: 14 residues. The germline V gene encodes CDR1 MNHEY and CDR2 SVGAGI. CDR3 amino acids: CASSYLGSGYEQYF. DNA of the CDR3: TGTGCCAGCAGTTACCTCGGGAGTGGGTACGAGCAGTACTTC.

This chain links TRBV7-2 with TRBJ2-3, with 9 bases fitting TRBD1. The J call may be faulty, since TRBJ2-1 better matches the DNA end. This CDR3 has 13 amino acids. CDR1 SGHTA and CDR2 FQGNSA come from the germline V gene. CDR3 DNA sequence: TGTGCCAGCAGCCGGGACAGGGTAAATGAGCAGTTCTTC. The encoded protein is CASSRDRVNEQFF.

J is TRBJ2-1 and V is TRBV7-2, with D unresolved. V was trimmed by 5 bases and J by 1 base, leaving 9 bases between them. Germline CDR1 SGHTA, CDR2 FQGNSA. The CDR3 covers 14 residues. The CDR3 coding sequence is TGTGCCAGCAGCGCGACCAATTCCTACAATGAGCAGTTCTTC. Amino acid sequence: CASSATNSYNEQFF. Complete variable domain (other parts from reference TRBV7-2 and TRBJ2-1): GAGVSQSPSNKVTEKGKDVELRCDPISGHTALYWYRQSLGQGLEFLIYFQGNSAPDKSGLPSDRFSAERTGGSVSTLTIQRTQQEDSAVYLCASSATNSYNEQFFGPGTRLTVL.

About this clonotype: The junction and the germline gene differ at one end; a read error may be behind it. The chain has TRBV12-3 or TRBV12-4 and TRBJ2-3, with no clear D. This CDR3 region has 13 residues. CDR3 protein: CASSLGLADTQYF. CDR3 sequence (DNA): TGTGCCAGCAGCTTAGGTCTCGCAGATACGCAGTATTTT.

The V call is TRBV6-2 or TRBV6-3, the J call TRBJ2-2; a weak D match, TRBD2 (6 bases). Germline V gene sequence: CDR1 MNHEY, CDR2 SVGEGT. This CDR3 is built from 19 residues. V was trimmed by 4 bases and J by 0 bases, leaving 21 bases between them. The CDR3 nucleotides read TGTGCCAGCAGTTTCCTTGGGGAGAGCGGGCCCACGAACACCGGGGAGCTGTTTTTT. Translated, it gives CASSFLGESGPTNTGELFF.

V is TRBV24-1 and J is TRBJ2-1; D is ambiguous. TRBJ2-7 explains the end of the DNA better; the J call may be wrong. From germline, CDR1 is KGHDR and CDR2 SFDVKD. The CDR3 runs 12 residues. CDR3 region: CATSDPRREQYF. The CDR3 nucleotides are TGTGCCACCAGTGATCCCCGACGGGAGCAGTACTTC.